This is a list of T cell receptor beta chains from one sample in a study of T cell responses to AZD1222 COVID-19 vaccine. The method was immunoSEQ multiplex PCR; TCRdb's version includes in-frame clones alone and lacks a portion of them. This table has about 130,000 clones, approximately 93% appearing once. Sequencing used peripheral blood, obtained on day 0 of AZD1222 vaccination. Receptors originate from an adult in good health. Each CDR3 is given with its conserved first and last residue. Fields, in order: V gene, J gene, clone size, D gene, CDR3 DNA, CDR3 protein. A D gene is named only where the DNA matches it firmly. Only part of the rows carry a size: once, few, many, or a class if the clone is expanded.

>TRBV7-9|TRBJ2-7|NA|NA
TGTGCCAGCAGCTTAAGGGGAGAGCAGTACTTC
CASSLRGEQYF
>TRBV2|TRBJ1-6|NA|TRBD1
TGTGCCAGCAGGGAAGCGAGACAGGGAGGGTCACCCCTCCACTTT
CASREARQGGSPLHF
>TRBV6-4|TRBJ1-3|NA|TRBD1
TGTGCCAGCATTCGGGACAGGGCCTCTGGAAACACCATATATTTT
CASIRDRASGNTIYF
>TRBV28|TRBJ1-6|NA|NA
TGTGCCAGCAGTTTGTTGCAGCCTTATAATTCACCCCTCCACTTT
CASSLLQPYNSPLHF
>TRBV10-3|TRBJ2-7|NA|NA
TGTGCCATCAGAGAGACCGGGAAGATCTACGAGCAGTACTTC
CAIRETGKIYEQYF
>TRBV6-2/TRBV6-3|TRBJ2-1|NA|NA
TGTGCCAGCACCCCGACAGAGTTAGCCTACAATGAGCAGTTCTTC
CASTPTELAYNEQFF
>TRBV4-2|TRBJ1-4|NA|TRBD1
TGTGCCAGCAGCCTTTTGTCTGGACAGGGGGATGAAAAACTGTTTTTT
CASSLLSGQGDEKLFF
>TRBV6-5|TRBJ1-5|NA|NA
TGTGCCAGCCTTCCTGACAGGTTTACACAGCCCCAGCATTTT
CASLPDRFTQPQHF
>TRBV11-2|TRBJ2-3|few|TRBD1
TGTGCCAGCAGCTCTCAACCAGGACAGGGGGCGGCAGATACGCAGTATTTT
CASSSQPGQGAADTQYF
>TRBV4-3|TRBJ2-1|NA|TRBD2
TGCGCCAGCAGCCAAGAGGCTAGCGGGAATTACAATGAGCAGTTCTTC
CASSQEASGNYNEQFF
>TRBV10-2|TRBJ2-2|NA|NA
TGCGCCAGCAGTATCCGGGGCGCTAACACCGGGGAGCTGTTTTTT
CASSIRGANTGELFF
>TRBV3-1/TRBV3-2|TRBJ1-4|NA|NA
TGTGCCAGCAGCCCAGGGGTTGCGGGAGAAAAACTGTTTTTT
CASSPGVAGEKLFF
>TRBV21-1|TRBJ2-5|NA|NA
TGTGCCAGCAGCAATTTCGGTCGGGACAGGGTTCTATCGGAGGAGGGGGCCAGGGGGACCCAGTACTTC
CASSNFGRDRVLSEEGARGTQYF
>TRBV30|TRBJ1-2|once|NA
TGTGCCTGGAGTCCTAGTGAGGACTATGGCTACACCTTC
CAWSPSEDYGYTF
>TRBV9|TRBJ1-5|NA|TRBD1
TGTGCCAGCAGCGTAGGAGGGGGCGCGGATCAGCCCCAGCATTTT
CASSVGGGADQPQHF
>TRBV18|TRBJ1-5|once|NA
TGTGCCAGCTCACGAGAAGGGAGCGGTCAGCCCCAGCATTTT
CASSREGSGQPQHF
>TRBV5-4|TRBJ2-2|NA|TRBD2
TGTGCCAGCAGCCCCCTTGGCGCGGGAGCCGGGGAGCTGTTTTTT
CASSPLGAGAGELFF
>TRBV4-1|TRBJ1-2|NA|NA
TGCGCCAGCAGCCAAGACGGCCGTCCTAACTATGGCTACACCTTC
CASSQDGRPNYGYTF
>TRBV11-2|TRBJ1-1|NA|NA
TGTGCCAGCAGCTTAGAGGGACAGAACACTGAAGCTTTCTTT
CASSLEGQNTEAFF
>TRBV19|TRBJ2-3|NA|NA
TGTGCCAGTAGGCCAACTAGGGCCGGAGGCGATACGCAGTATTTT
CASRPTRAGGDTQYF
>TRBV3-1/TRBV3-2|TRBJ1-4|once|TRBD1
TGTGCCAGCAGCCAAGCCTGGGGACAGGGTGGTGAAAAACTGTTTTTT
CASSQAWGQGGEKLFF
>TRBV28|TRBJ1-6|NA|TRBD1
TGTGCCAGCAGTCCCACCGGGACAGGGAATTCACCCCTCCACTTT
CASSPTGTGNSPLHF
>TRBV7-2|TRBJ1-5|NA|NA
TGTGCCAGCAGCTTAGCGCGTCTGGGAATAGGCAATCAGCCCCAGCATTTT
CASSLARLGIGNQPQHF
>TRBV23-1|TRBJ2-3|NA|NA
TGCGCCAGCAGCCGGGACACAACATCTAGCACAGATACGCAGTATTTT
CASSRDTTSSTDTQYF
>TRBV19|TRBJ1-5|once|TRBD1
TGTGCCAGTAGCCAACAGGGGGGTCAGCCCCAGCATTTT
CASSQQGGQPQHF
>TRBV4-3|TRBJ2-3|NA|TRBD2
TGCGCCAGCAGCCAACTGGGACGGGAGGGGCCAGATACGCAGTATTTT
CASSQLGREGPDTQYF
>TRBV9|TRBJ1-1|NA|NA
TGTGCCAGCAGCGTAGAAGACGGAATAAGGAGGACTGAAGCTTTCTTT
CASSVEDGIRRTEAFF